What follows are 13 T cell receptor beta chains derived from one specimen sequenced in a study of cytomegalovirus exposure and HLA in healthy donors. Primers: 60 Vbeta forward and 13 Jbeta reverse. TCRdb's copy holds only in-frame clones and misses some; the assay was immunoSEQ multiplex PCR. The sample consists of more than 150,000 clones, roughly 75% of them appearing once. Sequencing used PBMCs. These receptors originate from a woman aged 25 to 39 in good health and CMV-seronegative.

This chain joins TRBV19 and TRBJ2-1, with 10 bases lining up with TRBD2. The germline V gene has CDR1 LNHDA and CDR2 SQIVND (reference sequence). CDR3 size: 14 residues. With V trimmed by 9 bases and J by 5 bases, 7 bases remained unmatched. CDR3 in DNA: TGTGCCAGCATCAGCGGGGGGGCCGACAATGAGCAGTTCTTC. It codes for CASISGGADNEQFF.

The rearrangement uses TRBV6-6 and TRBJ1-1, with D unresolved. Germline V lookup: CDR1 MNHNY, CDR2 SVGAGI (reference sequence). Trimming stripped 6 bases from V and 1 base from J, with 12 bases between. The CDR3 is made up of 14 amino acids. CDR3 loop: CASRLLQSNTEAFF. The CDR3 DNA sequence: TGTGCCAGCAGACTCCTACAGTCGAACACTGAAGCTTTCTTT.

This clone was picked up a small number of times. V is TRBV30 and J is TRBJ1-5, with 10 bases lining up with TRBD1. After removal of 3 bases from V and 7 bases from J, the junction contained 9 bases not matched to a gene. The CDR3 spans 15 residues. From germline, CDR1 is GTSNPN and CDR2 SVGIG (reference sequence). CDR3 in amino acids: CAWSLTTGGQQPQHF. CDR3 nucleotides: TGTGCCTGGAGCCTTACGACAGGGGGCCAACAGCCCCAGCATTTT.

This clone was seen a few times. The chain couples TRBV6-5 to TRBJ1-2; 10 bases line up with TRBD1. The J segment lost 4 bases and the V segment lost 7 bases, leaving 9 bases of the junction unmatched. CDR3 size: 15 residues. From germline, CDR1 is MNHEY and CDR2 SVGAGI. DNA for the CDR3: TGTGCCAGCACCCTCTCGGACAGGGGGACCTATGGCTACACCTTC. It is translated as CASTLSDRGTYGYTF.

The rearrangement uses TRBV14 and TRBJ2-7; no firm D call. Trimming cost V 1 base and J 6 bases, with 13 bases left between them. This CDR3 is 14 amino acids long. Germline CDR1 SGHDN, CDR2 FVKESK. The CDR3, as DNA: TGTGCCAGCAGCCAAGCTGTTGGATCGGGCGAGCAGTACTTC. This sequence encodes CASSQAVGSGEQYF.

The genes are TRBV27 and TRBJ1-6; 9 positions match TRBD1. After removal of 5 bases from V and 6 bases from J, the junction contained 8 bases not matched to a gene. The CDR3 has 16 residues. CDR1 and CDR2 (germline): MNHEY, SMNVEV (reference sequence). This chain's CDR3 is CASSPLPDRGNSPLHF. CDR3 bases: TGTGCCAGCAGTCCCCTCCCGGACAGGGGTAATTCACCCCTCCACTTT.

This clone was recorded once. This rearrangement joins TRBV14 to TRBJ2-3; 9 nucleotides match TRBD1. CDR1 and CDR2 from the germline V gene are SGHDN and FVKESK. V trimming: 4 bases; J trimming: 3 bases; junction bases outside the gene matches: 8. The CDR3 runs to 16 residues. In DNA form, the CDR3 reads TGTGCCAGCAGCCGCCCAGGGACAGGGTTTACAGATACGCAGTATTTT. Its translation is CASSRPGTGFTDTQYF. The entire variable domain, with the rest obtained from reference TRBV14 and TRBJ2-3, is as follows: EAGVTQFPSHSVIEKGQTVTLRCDPISGHDNLYWYRRVMGKEIKFLLHFVKESKQDESGMPNNRFLAERTGGTYSTLKVQPAELEDSGVYFCASSRPGTGFTDTQYFGPGTRLTVL.

The V call is TRBV7-2, the J call TRBJ1-2, with 11 bases matching TRBD1. V trimming: 3 bases; J trimming: 8 bases; junction bases outside the gene matches: 5. CDR3 length: 14 residues. The germline V gene encodes CDR1 SGHTA and CDR2 FQGNSA. CDR3 amino acids: CASSLLGQGEGYTF. In DNA, the CDR3 is TGTGCCAGCAGCTTGTTGGGACAGGGGGAAGGCTACACCTTC.

The J gene is TRBJ1-5, the V gene TRBV10-2; tentative D call: TRBD1 (6 bases). CDR1 and CDR2 from the germline V gene are WSHSY and SAAADI. V lost 6 bases, J lost 4 bases, and 7 bases lay in between. This CDR3 spans 12 amino acids. The CDR3 loop is CASRTGNQPQHF. The CDR3 nucleotides are TGCGCCAGCAGAACAGGGAATCAGCCCCAGCATTTT.

In regard to this clone: This likely stems from a read error, as it lies one base from a far larger clone. This rearrangement joins TRBV7-2 to TRBJ1-1; possible D gene TRBD1, 6 bases. The CDR3 extends over 13 amino acids. V dropped 2 bases and J dropped 3 bases, with 7 bases sitting between them. CDR1 and CDR2 (germline): SGHTA, FQGNSA. The CDR3 nucleotides are TGTGCCAGCAGCTTAACAGGGTACACTGAAGCTTTCTTT. Amino acid sequence: CASSLTGYTEAFF.

This chain joins TRBV4-1 and TRBJ1-5, with TRBD1 matching over 8 bases. V lost 0 bases and J lost 2; bases outside the gene matches: 12. The CDR3 loop spans 19 amino acids. The germline V gene encodes CDR1 MGHRA and CDR2 YSYEKL. CDR3 sequence reads: CASSQDSEIRGPGNQPQHF. CDR3 coding DNA: TGCGCCAGCAGCCAAGACAGTGAAATCAGGGGGCCAGGCAATCAGCCCCAGCATTTT.

The rearrangement joins TRBV18 to TRBJ1-6; D is uncertain. Trimming removed 3 bases from V and 4 bases from J, with 13 bases in between. This CDR3 is built from 16 residues. CDR1 is KGHSH, CDR2 LQKENI, per germline. Written as DNA, the CDR3 is TGTGCCAGCTCACCTCGGACGGGGAGTTATAATTCACCCCTCCACTTT. Amino acid sequence: CASSPRTGSYNSPLHF.

This clone has just one count. The chain joins TRBV14 to TRBJ2-2; 7 nucleotides match TRBD1. The CDR3 is 13 amino acids. CDR1 SGHDN and CDR2 FVKESK come from the germline V gene. V shed 2 bases and J 7 bases; nucleotides not matched to a gene: 1. The DNA of the CDR3 is TGTGCCAGCAGCCAAACAGGGGTCGGGGAGCTGTTTTTT. This sequence encodes CASSQTGVGELFF.